The 4 T cell receptor beta chains reported below all come from one sample, sequenced in a study of T cells in Graves' hyperthyroidism and ophthalmopathy. RNA transcripts gave rise to amplified TCR beta CDR3 regions. First-round RT-PCR of the TCR CDR3 relied on the HTBI primer set. TCRdb reprocessed the multiplex PCR reads via MiXCR and lists one record per CDR3 protein. This table holds approximately 590,000 distinct CDR3 sequences, around a sixth found once. The sample comprised blood. These receptors were collected from a woman in her twenties or thirties with Graves' hyperthyroidism.

This clonotype has at least ten counts. CDR3 sequence: CASRDSGRGNEQFF. For the CDR3, the DNA is TGTGCCAGCAGAGATAGCGGGAGGGGGAATGAGCAGTTCTTC. The V gene is TRBV12-3 or TRBV12-4, the J gene TRBJ2-1, with 11 bases that match TRBD2. V shed 6 bases, J shed 7 bases, and the junction held 5 bases outside the gene matches. This CDR3 is built from 14 residues.

The genes are TRBV2 and TRBJ2-7, with TRBD1 matching 7 bases. The CDR3 contains 15 residues. V dropped 1 base and J dropped 0; count of bases not matched to a gene: 3. Germline assignment: CDR1 SNHLY and CDR2 FYNNEI. CDR3 residues: CASSEGTGFSYEQYF. CDR3 bases: TGTGCCAGCAGTGAAGGGACAGGCTTCTCCTACGAGCAGTACTTC.

In its sample, this clonotype was seen a few times. V gene TRBV11-2 combines with J gene TRBJ2-1, with TRBD2 matching 8 bases. V gave up 7 bases and J gave up 3 bases; unmatched junction bases: 14. Germline CDR1 reads SGHAT; CDR2 reads FQNNGV. The CDR3 length is 17 residues. For the CDR3, the DNA is TGTGCCAGCATCAGAACAGCGGGAGTAGGTAACTACAATGAGCAGTTCTTC. This gives the protein CASIRTAGVGNYNEQFF.

This clonotype was seen at least ten times. This rearrangement joins TRBV30 to TRBJ2-2; possibly TRBD1 for D (5 bases). CDR3 size: 13 residues. CDR1 is GTSNPN and CDR2 is SVGIG in the germline V gene (reference sequence). CDR3 sequence: CATAPVGTGELFF. In DNA, the CDR3 is TGTGCGACAGCACCAGTCGGGACCGGGGAGCTGTTTTTT.